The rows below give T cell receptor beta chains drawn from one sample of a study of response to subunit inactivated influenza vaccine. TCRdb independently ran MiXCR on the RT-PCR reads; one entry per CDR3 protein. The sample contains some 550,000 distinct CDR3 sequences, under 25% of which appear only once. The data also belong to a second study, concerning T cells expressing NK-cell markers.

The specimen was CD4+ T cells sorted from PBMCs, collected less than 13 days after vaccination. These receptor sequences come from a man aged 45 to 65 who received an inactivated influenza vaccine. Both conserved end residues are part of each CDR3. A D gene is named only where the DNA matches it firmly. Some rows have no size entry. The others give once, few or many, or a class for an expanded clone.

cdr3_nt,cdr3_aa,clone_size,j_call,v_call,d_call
TGTGCCAGCAGTCCCTTGGTGCGTAGTGAGCAGTTCTTC,CASSPLVRSEQFF,.,TRBJ2-1,TRBV6-2/TRBV6-3,.
TGCAGTGCTGGGGGACAAAATCAGCCCCAGCATTTT,CSAGGQNQPQHF,few,TRBJ1-5,TRBV20-1,.
TGTGCCAGCAGCTCCATGGCGGGGGGGCTTTCCTACAATGAGCAGTTCTTC,CASSSMAGGLSYNEQFF,.,TRBJ2-1,TRBV3-1,TRBD2
TGTGCCAGCAGCTACGGGACAGGGGTTGAAAAACTGTTTTTT,CASSYGTGVEKLFF,.,TRBJ1-4,TRBV7-2,TRBD1
TGCGCCAGCAGCTTGGGGTCCGTTAGCGGGGTTGAGCAGTTCTTC,CASSLGSVSGVEQFF,few,TRBJ2-1,TRBV5-1,TRBD2
TGTGCCATCAGCAGGCAGCTTAATGAAAAACTGTTTTTT,CAISRQLNEKLFF,.,TRBJ1-4,TRBV10-3,.
TGCAGTACTAGGCTTTTGGATGAGCAGTTCTTC,CSTRLLDEQFF,.,TRBJ2-1,TRBV20-1,.
TGTGCCAGCAGACAAGGGCGCCTGACCCAGTACTTC,CASRQGRLTQYF,many,TRBJ2-5,TRBV12-3/TRBV12-4,.
TGTGCCAGCAGCTTAGGGGCTGGGACGTCGACCCAGTACTTC,CASSLGAGTSTQYF,.,TRBJ2-5,TRBV7-8,.
TGTGCCTGGAGTGACACTAGCGCTGAAAGCACAGATACGCAGTATTTT,CAWSDTSAESTDTQYF,.,TRBJ2-3,TRBV30,TRBD2
TGTGCCAGCAGCTTTGCTGGGTCCCCGGCAGATACGCAGTATTTT,CASSFAGSPADTQYF,.,TRBJ2-3,TRBV7-2,.
TGTGCCAGCAGTCCTGGACTGGTCAGCTCCTACAATGAGCAGTTCTTC,CASSPGLVSSYNEQFF,.,TRBJ2-1,TRBV6-1,.
TGCGCCAGCAGGGGACAGGGGCCGGAGCCCCAGCATTTT,CASRGQGPEPQHF,few,TRBJ1-5,TRBV10-2,TRBD1
TGCAGCGTTGAGGGACAAAAAGGAACTGAAGCTTTCTTT,CSVEGQKGTEAFF,few,TRBJ1-1,TRBV29-1,.
TGCAGTGCTAGAGATCCCCTAGATCCCTACAATGAGCAGTTCTTC,CSARDPLDPYNEQFF,few,TRBJ2-1,TRBV20-1,.
TGTGCCACCAGTGATGCCCTGGGGGACAGCGAAGAGACCCAGTACTTC,CATSDALGDSEETQYF,.,TRBJ2-5,TRBV24-1,TRBD1
TGCGCCAGCAGGAGGACAGGTTTTTCCAACTATGGCTACACCTTC,CASRRTGFSNYGYTF,few,TRBJ1-2,TRBV4-3,TRBD1
TGTGCCAGCAGCATCAGACGCTCTGGAAACACCATATATTTT,CASSIRRSGNTIYF,many,TRBJ1-3,TRBV7-9,.
TGTGCCAGCAGTTTCGGGGGGACGCGTAACAATGAGCAGTTCTTC,CASSFGGTRNNEQFF,few,TRBJ2-1,TRBV12-3/TRBV12-4,TRBD2
TGTGCCAGCAGTTACTGGAGGGTTGGCAATCAGCCCCAGCATTTT,CASSYWRVGNQPQHF,few,TRBJ1-5,TRBV6-2/TRBV6-3,.
TGTGCCAGCTCACCAATGTCCAAATCAGACGCCAACGTCCTGACTTTC,CASSPMSKSDANVLTF,.,TRBJ2-6,TRBV18,.
TGTGCCAGCAGTTTTCGGACAGGGAATTCACCCCTCCACTTT,CASSFRTGNSPLHF,few,TRBJ1-6,TRBV12-3/TRBV12-4,TRBD1
TGTGCCAGCAGCTTGGCCCGACTAGCGGGGGTCACCGGGGAGCTGTTTTTT,CASSLARLAGVTGELFF,once,TRBJ2-2,TRBV5-6,TRBD2
TGCAGTGCTAGAGATTGGGGCCGAAACACTGAAGCTTTCTTT,CSARDWGRNTEAFF,few,TRBJ1-1,TRBV20-1,.
TGTGCCACCAGCTGGGGGAACACCGGGGAGCTGTTTTTT,CATSWGNTGELFF,.,TRBJ2-2,TRBV24-1,.
TGTGCCAGCAGTGAAGCCACCGGGACAGGGCAAGAGACCCAGTACTTC,CASSEATGTGQETQYF,once,TRBJ2-5,TRBV6-1,TRBD1
TGTGCCAGCAGTTCCAACAAACTAGCGGGAGGGCCTTACGAGCAGTACTTC,CASSSNKLAGGPYEQYF,few,TRBJ2-7,TRBV28,TRBD2
TGCAGTGCCCCGGGACGGAGCTCCTACGAGCAGTACTTC,CSAPGRSSYEQYF,.,TRBJ2-7,TRBV20-1,.
TGTGCCACCAGCAGAGCAGATCCTGGAAACACCATATATTTT,CATSRADPGNTIYF,.,TRBJ1-3,TRBV15,.